This entry features one TCR beta chain sequence. Its antigen is undetermined. This sample was taken from a study of response to subunit inactivated influenza vaccine. From the RT-PCR reads, TCRdb called clonotypes with MiXCR, one entry per CDR3 protein. Of 700,000 to 800,000 distinct CDR3 sequences in the sample, approximately 17% were seen once. The CDR3 loop spans 16 amino acids. Germline values: CDR1 MDHEN, CDR2 SYDVKM. V trimming: 5 bases; J trimming: 3 bases; junction bases outside the gene matches: 7. Regarding the study as a whole: Few new T cells, the authors suggested, are recruited by each seasonal influenza vaccination.

The starting material was PBMCs from blood, obtained about 5 days after vaccination. V usage is TRBV28 and J usage is TRBJ2-5, with 12 bases aligning to TRBD2. The receptor was isolated from a man in his forties or fifties who received an inactivated influenza vaccine. CDR3 nucleotide sequence: TGTGCCAGCAGTCCTAGGACTAGCGGGGCCAAAGAGACCCAGTACTTC. This gives the protein CASSPRTSGAKETQYF.